This T cell receptor (beta chain) was obtained from a study of chemoradiotherapy in HPV16-positive cancers. The CDR3 spans 16 residues. The ends lost 2 bases at V and 3 bases at J; junction bases unmatched: 1. Per the germline V gene, CDR1 is KGHSH and CDR2 is LQKENI. Clones were read by immunoSEQ multiplex PCR, and TCRdb kept only the in-frame ones, dropping some. The sample has 15,000 to 20,000 clones; nearly 90% are singletons. The chain combines TRBV18 with TRBJ2-2; 12 bases fit TRBD2. The receptor comes from a human donor with HPV-associated anogenital cancer. The specimen was blood, collected from a patient who underwent chemoradiotherapy. DNA of the CDR3: TGTGCCAGCTCACCAACTAGCGGGGGGTACACCGGGGAGCTGTTTTTT. This gives the protein CASSPTSGGYTGELFF.